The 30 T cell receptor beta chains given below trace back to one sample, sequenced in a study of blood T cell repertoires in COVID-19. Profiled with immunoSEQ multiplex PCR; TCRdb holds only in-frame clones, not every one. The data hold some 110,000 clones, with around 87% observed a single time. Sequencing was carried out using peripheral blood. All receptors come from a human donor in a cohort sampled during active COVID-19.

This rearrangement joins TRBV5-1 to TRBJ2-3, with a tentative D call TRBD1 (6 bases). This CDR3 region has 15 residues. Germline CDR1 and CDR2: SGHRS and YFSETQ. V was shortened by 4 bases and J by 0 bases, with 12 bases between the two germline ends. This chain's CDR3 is CASSQDRPSTDTQYF. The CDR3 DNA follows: TGCGCCAGCAGCCAAGACAGGCCAAGCACAGATACGCAGTATTTT.

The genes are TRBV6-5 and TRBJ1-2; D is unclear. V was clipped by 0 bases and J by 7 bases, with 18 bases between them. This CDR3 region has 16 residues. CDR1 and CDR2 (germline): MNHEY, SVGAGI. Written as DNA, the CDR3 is TGTGCCAGCAGTTACTCGATCGGAACTCCCCGAGGTGGCTACACCTTC. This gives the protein CASSYSIGTPRGGYTF.

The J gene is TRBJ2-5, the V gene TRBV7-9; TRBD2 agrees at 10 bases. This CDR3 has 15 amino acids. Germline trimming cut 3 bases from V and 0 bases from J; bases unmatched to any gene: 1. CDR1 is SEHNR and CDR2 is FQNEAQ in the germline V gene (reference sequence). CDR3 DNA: TGTGCCAGCAGCTTGAGCGGGAGGGACCAAGAGACCCAGTACTTC. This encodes CASSLSGRDQETQYF.

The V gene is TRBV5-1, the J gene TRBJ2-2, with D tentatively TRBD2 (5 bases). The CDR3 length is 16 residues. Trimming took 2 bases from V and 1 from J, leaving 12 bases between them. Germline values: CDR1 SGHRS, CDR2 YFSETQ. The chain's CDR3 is CASSLDGIGNTGELFF. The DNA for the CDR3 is TGCGCCAGCAGCTTAGACGGGATAGGGAACACCGGGGAGCTGTTTTTT.

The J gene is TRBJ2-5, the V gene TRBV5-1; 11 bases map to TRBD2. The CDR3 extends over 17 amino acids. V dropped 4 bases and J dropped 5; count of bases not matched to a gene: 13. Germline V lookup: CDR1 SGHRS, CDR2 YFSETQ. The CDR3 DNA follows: TGCGCCAGCAGCCCTAGACTAGCGGGGAGGTTAGCGGAGACCCAGTACTTC. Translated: CASSPRLAGRLAETQYF.

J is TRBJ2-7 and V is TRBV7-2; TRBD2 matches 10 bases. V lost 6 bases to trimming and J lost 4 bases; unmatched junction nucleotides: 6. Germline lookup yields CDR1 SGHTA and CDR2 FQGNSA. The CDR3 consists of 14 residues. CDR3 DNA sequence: TGTGCCAGCAGTAGGGCTAGCGGGGGTTACGAGCAGTACTTC. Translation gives CASSRASGGYEQYF.

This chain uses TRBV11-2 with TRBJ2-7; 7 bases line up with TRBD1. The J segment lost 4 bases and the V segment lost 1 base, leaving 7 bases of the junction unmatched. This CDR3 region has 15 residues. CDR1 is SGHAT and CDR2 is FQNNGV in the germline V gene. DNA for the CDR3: TGTGCCAGCAGCTTAGGCCCTGGGACAGAATACGAGCAGTACTTC. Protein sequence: CASSLGPGTEYEQYF.

This CDR3 is CASSLASGGAYNEQFF. The CDR3 bases are TGTGCCAGCAGCTTGGCGAGCGGAGGGGCTTACAATGAGCAGTTCTTC. The V call is TRBV5-5, the J call TRBJ2-1; D might be TRBD2 (6 bases). CDR1 and CDR2 (germline): SGHKS, YYEKEE (reference sequence). The ends were cut back, 0 bases at V and 4 bases at J, with 14 bases in the middle. This CDR3 has 16 amino acids.

CDR3 sequence: CASRPTAGGSSPLHF. CDR3 in DNA: TGTGCCAGCAGACCCACCGCAGGGGGCAGTTCACCCCTCCACTTT. J is TRBJ1-6 and V is TRBV6-6, with 8 bases that match TRBD1. The V segment lost 6 bases and the J segment 9 bases; nucleotides outside the gene matches: 10. The CDR3 covers 15 residues. From germline, CDR1 is MNHNY and CDR2 SVGAGI (reference sequence).

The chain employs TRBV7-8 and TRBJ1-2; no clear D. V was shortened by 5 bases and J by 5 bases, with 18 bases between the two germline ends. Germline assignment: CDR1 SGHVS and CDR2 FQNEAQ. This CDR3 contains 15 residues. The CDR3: CASSQDELRVYGYTF. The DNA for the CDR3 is TGTGCCAGCAGCCAAGATGAACTGAGGGTATATGGCTACACCTTC.

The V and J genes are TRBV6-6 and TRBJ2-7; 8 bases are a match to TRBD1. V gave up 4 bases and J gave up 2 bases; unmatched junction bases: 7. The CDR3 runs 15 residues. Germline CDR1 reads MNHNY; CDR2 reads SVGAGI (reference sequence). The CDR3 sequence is CASSSPTGAAYEQYF. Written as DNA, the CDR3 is TGTGCCAGCAGTTCTCCGACAGGGGCGGCCTACGAGCAGTACTTC.

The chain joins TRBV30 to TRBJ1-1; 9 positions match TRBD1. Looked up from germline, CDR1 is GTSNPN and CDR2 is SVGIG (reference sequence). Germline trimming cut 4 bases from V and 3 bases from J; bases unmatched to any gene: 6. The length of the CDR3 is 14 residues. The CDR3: CAWNKGQGDTEAFF. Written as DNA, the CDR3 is TGTGCCTGGAATAAGGGACAGGGCGACACTGAAGCTTTCTTT.

CDR3: CASSPNYEVNTEAFF. The CDR3 bases are TGTGCCAGCAGTCCGAATTACGAGGTGAACACTGAAGCTTTCTTT. The genes are TRBV6-4 and TRBJ1-1; D gene uncertain. Germline CDR1 reads MRHNA; CDR2 reads SNTAGT. Trimming left V 5 bases short and J 0 bases short, with 13 bases between. The CDR3 spans 15 residues.

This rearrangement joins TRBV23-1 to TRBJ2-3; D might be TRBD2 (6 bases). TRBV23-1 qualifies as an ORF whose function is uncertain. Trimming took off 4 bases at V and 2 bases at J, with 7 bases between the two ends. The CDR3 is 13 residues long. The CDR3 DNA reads TGCGCCAGCAGTCCGGGACTCACAGATACGCAGTATTTT. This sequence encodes CASSPGLTDTQYF.

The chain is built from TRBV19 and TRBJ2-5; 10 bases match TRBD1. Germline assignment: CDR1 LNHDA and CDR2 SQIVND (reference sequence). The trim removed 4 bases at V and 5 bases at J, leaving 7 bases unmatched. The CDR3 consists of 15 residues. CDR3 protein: CASSSHRTGGETQYF. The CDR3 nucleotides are TGTGCCAGTAGTAGCCATCGGACAGGGGGGGAGACCCAGTACTTC. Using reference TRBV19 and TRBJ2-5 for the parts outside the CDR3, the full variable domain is DGGITQSPKYLFRKEGQNVTLSCEQNLNHDAMYWYRQDPGQGLRLIYYSQIVNDFQKGDIAEGYSVSREKKESFPLTVTSAQKNPTAFYLCASSSHRTGGETQYFGPGTRLLVL.

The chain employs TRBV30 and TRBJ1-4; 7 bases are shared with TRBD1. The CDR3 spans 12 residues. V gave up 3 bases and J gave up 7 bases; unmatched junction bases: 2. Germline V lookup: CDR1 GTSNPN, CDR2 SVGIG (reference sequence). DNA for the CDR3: TGTGCCTGGAGCCCAGGGGGTGAAAAACTGTTTTTT. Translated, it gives CAWSPGGEKLFF.

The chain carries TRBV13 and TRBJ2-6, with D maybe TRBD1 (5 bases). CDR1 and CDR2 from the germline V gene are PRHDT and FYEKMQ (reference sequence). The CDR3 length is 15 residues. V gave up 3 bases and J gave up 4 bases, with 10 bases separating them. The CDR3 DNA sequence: TGTGCCAGCAGCTTCAGGGTTGGAGGGGCCAACGTCCTGACTTTC. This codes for CASSFRVGGANVLTF.

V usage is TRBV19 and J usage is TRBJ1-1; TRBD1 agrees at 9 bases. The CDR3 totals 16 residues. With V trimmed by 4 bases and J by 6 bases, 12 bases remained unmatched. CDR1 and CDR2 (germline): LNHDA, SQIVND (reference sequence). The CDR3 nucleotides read TGTGCCAGTAGTAGAAGGGGGGGGACAGGGATGTCTGAAGCTTTCTTT. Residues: CASSRRGGTGMSEAFF.

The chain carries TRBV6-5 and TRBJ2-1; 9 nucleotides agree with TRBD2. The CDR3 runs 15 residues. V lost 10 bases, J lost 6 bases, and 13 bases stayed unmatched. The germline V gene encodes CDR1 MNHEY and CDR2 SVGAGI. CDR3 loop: CATAPRRGGPNEQFF. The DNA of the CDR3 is TGTGCCACCGCTCCCCGGCGGGGGGGCCCCAATGAGCAGTTCTTC.

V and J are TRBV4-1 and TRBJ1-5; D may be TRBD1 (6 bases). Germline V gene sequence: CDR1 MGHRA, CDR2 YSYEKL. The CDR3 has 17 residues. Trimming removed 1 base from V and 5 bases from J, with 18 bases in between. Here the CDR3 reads CASSQAHGTLSDQPQHF. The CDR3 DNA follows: TGCGCCAGCAGCCAAGCTCACGGGACACTGAGTGATCAGCCCCAGCATTTT.

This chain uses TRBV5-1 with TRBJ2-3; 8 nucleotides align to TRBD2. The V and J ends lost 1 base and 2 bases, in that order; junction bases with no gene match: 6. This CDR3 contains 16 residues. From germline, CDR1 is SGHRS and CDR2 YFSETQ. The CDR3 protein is CASSLTGGNPTDTQYF. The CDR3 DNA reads TGCGCCAGCAGCTTGACGGGAGGGAACCCCACAGATACGCAGTATTTT.

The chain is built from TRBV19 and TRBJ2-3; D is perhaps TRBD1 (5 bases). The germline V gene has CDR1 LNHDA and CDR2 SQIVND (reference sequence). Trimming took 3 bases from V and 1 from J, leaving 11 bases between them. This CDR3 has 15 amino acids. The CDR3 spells CASSIRQGGTDTQYF. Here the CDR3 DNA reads TGTGCCAGTAGTATCAGGCAGGGTGGCACAGATACGCAGTATTTT.

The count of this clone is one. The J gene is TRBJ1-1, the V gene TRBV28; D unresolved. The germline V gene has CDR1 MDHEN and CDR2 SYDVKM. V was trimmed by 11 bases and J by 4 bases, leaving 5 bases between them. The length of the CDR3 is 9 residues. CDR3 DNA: TGTGCCTCCGGCACTGAAGCTTTCTTT. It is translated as CASGTEAFF.

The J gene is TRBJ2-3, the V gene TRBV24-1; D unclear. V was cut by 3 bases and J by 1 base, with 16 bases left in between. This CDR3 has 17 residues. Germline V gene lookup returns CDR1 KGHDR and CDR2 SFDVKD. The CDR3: CATSDPRLYLGTDTQYF. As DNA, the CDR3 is TGTGCCACCAGTGATCCCCGACTGTACCTAGGCACAGATACGCAGTATTTT.

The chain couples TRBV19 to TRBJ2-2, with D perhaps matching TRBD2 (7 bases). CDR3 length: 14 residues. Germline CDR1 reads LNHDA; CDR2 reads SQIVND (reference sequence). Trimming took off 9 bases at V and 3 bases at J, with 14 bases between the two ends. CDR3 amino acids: CASVEGGHTGELFF. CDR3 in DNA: TGTGCCAGCGTCGAGGGGGGGCACACCGGGGAGCTGTTTTTT.

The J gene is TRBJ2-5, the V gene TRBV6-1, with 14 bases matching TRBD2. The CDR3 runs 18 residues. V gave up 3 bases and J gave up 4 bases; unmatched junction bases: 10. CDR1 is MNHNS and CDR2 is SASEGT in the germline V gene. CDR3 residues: CASSDPSPGTSGRETQYF. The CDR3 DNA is TGTGCCAGCAGTGACCCGTCCCCCGGGACTAGCGGGAGAGAGACCCAGTACTTC.

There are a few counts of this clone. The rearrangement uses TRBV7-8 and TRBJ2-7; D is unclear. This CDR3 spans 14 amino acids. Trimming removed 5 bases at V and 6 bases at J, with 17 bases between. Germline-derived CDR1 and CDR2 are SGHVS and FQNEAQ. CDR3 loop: CASSPRLLSTEQYF. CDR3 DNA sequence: TGTGCCAGCAGCCCCCGACTCCTCTCTACCGAGCAGTACTTC.

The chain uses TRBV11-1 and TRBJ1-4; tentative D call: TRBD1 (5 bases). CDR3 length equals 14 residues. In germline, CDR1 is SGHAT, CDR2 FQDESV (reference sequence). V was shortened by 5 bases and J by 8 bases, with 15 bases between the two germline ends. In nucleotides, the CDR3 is TGTGCCAGCAGCAAAGGTGGGGCCGCGGAAAAACTGTTTTTT. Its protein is CASSKGGAAEKLFF. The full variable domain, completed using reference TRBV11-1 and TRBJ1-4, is EAEVAQSPRYKITEKSQAVAFWCDPISGHATLYWYRQILGQGPELLVQFQDESVVDDSQLPKDRFSAERLKGVDSTLKIQPAELGDSAMYLCASSKGGAAEKLFFGSGTQLSVL.

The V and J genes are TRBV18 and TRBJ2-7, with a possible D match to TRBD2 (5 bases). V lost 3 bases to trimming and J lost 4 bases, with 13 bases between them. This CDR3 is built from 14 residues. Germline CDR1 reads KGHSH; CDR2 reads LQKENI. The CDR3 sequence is CASSPPEGPYEQYF. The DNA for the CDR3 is TGTGCCAGCTCACCCCCTGAGGGTCCGTACGAGCAGTACTTC.

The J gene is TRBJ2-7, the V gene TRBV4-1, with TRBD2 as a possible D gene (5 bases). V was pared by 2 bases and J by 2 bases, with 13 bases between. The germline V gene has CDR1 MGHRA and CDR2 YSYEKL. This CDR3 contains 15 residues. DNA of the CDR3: TGCGCCAGCAGCCAAACTACTAGTGTAACCTACGAGCAGTACTTC. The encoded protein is CASSQTTSVTYEQYF.